Shown below are 22 T cell receptor beta chains from a single sample sequenced in a study of T cells in Graves' hyperthyroidism and ophthalmopathy. Using RNA transcripts as the source, TCR beta CDR3 regions were amplified. Researchers ran a first-round RT-PCR on the TCR CDR3 using the HTBI primer set. From the multiplex PCR reads, TCRdb called clonotypes with MiXCR, one entry per CDR3 protein. This sample has about 200,000 distinct CDR3 sequences, with roughly 18% found just once. The sequenced material came from blood. The receptors were gathered from a man aged 35 to 55 with Graves' hyperthyroidism.

Concerning this clonotype itself: A much larger clone lies a single base off, so this may be a read error. J is TRBJ2-6 and V is TRBV28; the D call may be TRBD1 or TRBD2 (5 bases each). Per the germline V gene, CDR1 is MDHEN and CDR2 is SYDVKM. CDR3 length: 15 residues. CDR3 protein: CASSLMGAGANVLAF. The CDR3 DNA reads as TGTGCCAGCAGTTTAATGGGAGCTGGGGCCAACGTCCTGGCTTTC.

This clonotype was observed many times. The chain links TRBV3-1 to TRBJ1-6; 10 nucleotides line up with TRBD1. The CDR3 is 18 residues long. J lost 5 bases, V lost 2 bases, and 9 bases had no gene match. Germline lookup yields CDR1 LGHDT and CDR2 YNNKEL (reference sequence). The DNA of the CDR3 is TGTGCCAGCAGCCAAAGACAGGGGGCCCTTCAGAATAATTCACCCCTCCACTTT. As protein: CASSQRQGALQNNSPLHF.

This clonotype came up a few times. This chain links TRBV30 with TRBJ1-3; D uncertain. From germline, CDR1 is GTSNPN and CDR2 SVGIG (reference sequence). CDR3 length: 13 residues. The V gene lost 3 bases and the J gene lost 2 bases, with 8 bases spanning the gap. As DNA, the CDR3 is TGTGCCTGGAGCGCTAAGACTGGAAACACCATATATTTT. Translated: CAWSAKTGNTIYF.

This clonotype was seen repeatedly, ten times or more. The chain carries TRBV6-2 or TRBV6-3 and TRBJ1-1, with no clear D. The CDR3 contains 13 residues. Germline values: CDR1 MNHEY, CDR2 SVGEGT. Trimming took off 9 bases at V and 0 bases at J, with 11 bases between the two ends. The CDR3 loop reads CASLQGLNTEAFF. The CDR3 DNA reads TGTGCCAGTTTACAAGGATTGAACACTGAAGCTTTCTTT.

This clonotype was counted at least ten times. CDR3 sequence: CASSSGTGNNEQFF. As DNA, the CDR3 is TGTGCCAGCAGTAGCGGGACGGGAAACAATGAGCAGTTCTTC. V and J are TRBV12-3 or TRBV12-4 and TRBJ2-1, with 7 bases that match TRBD2. The V segment lost 5 bases and the J segment 5 bases; nucleotides outside the gene matches: 6. The CDR3 totals 14 residues.

In this sample, this clonotype turned up many times. CDR3 in DNA: TGTGCCAGCAGTTTAGAACAGCCAGAATTGAGCACTGAAGCTTTCTTT. As protein: CASSLEQPELSTEAFF. V gene TRBV28 combines with J gene TRBJ1-1; D is unresolved. This CDR3 has 16 amino acids. Trimming left V 2 bases short and J 4 bases short, with 17 bases between. The germline CDR1 and CDR2 sequences are MDHEN and SYDVKM.

The chain uses TRBV6-1 and TRBJ2-3; 9 bases match TRBD1. V was clipped by 5 bases and J by 4 bases; unmatched bases: 7. Germline V gene data show CDR1 as MNHNS and CDR2 as SASEGT. The length of the CDR3 is 15 residues. CDR3 amino acids: CASSPRTGAADTQYF. The CDR3, as DNA: TGTGCCAGCAGTCCTCGGACAGGGGCCGCAGATACGCAGTATTTT.

There are many counts of this clonotype. CDR3 sequence: CASIGTRGGTGELFF. For the CDR3, the DNA is TGTGCCAGCATAGGAACGCGGGGGGGCACCGGGGAGCTGTTTTTT. This sequence joins TRBV27 and TRBJ2-2; 9 bases match TRBD2. The CDR3 is made up of 15 amino acids. Germline CDR1 MNHEY, CDR2 SMNVEV (reference sequence). V gave up 7 bases and J gave up 4 bases; unmatched junction bases: 7.

The CDR3 spells CASSGQGWNEQFF. The CDR3 coding sequence is TGTGCCAGCAGCGGACAGGGGTGGAATGAGCAGTTCTTC. This chain links TRBV9 with TRBJ2-1; 8 bases fit TRBD1. The germline V gene has CDR1 SGDLS and CDR2 YYNGEE. Germline trimming cut 3 bases from V and 7 bases from J; bases unmatched to any gene: 3. CDR3 length: 13 residues. The full variable domain, rest sourced from reference TRBV9 and TRBJ2-1, is DSGVTQTPKHLITATGQRVTLRCSPRSGDLSVYWYQQSLDQGLQFLIQYYNGEERAKGNILERFSAQQFPDLHSELNLSSLELGDSALYFCASSGQGWNEQFFGPGTRLTVL.

This clonotype was seen many times. The chain employs TRBV20-1 and TRBJ1-3; D gene unclear. The CDR3 spans 17 residues. CDR1 and CDR2 (germline): DFQATT, SNEGSKA (reference sequence). V lost 0 bases and J lost 0, with 15 bases in between. The DNA of the CDR3 is TGCAGTGCTAGAGACCTACTTCCTCGGGACTCTGGAAACACCATATATTTT. This translates into CSARDLLPRDSGNTIYF.

Ten or more counts support this clonotype. The CDR3 bases are TGTGCCAGCAGTTTATCGGGAGCGGGTGACAATGAGCAGTTCTTC. Encoded protein: CASSLSGAGDNEQFF. This chain connects TRBV12-3 or TRBV12-4 to TRBJ2-1, with D possibly TRBD2 on 6 matching bases. The CDR3 contains 15 residues. The germline V and J ends were trimmed by 2 bases and 5 bases, with 13 bases remaining between them.

The V and J genes are TRBV7-8 and TRBJ1-5; no firm D call. Germline V gene data show CDR1 as SGHVS and CDR2 as FQNEAQ. The V end lost 5 bases, the J end lost 2 bases, and 10 bases lay between the germline ends. This CDR3 region has 14 residues. CDR3 loop: CASSHVTGNQPQHF. The CDR3 bases are TGTGCCAGCAGCCATGTTACAGGCAATCAGCCCCAGCATTTT.

The rearrangement joins TRBV7-6 to TRBJ2-7; D unclear. Deletions cut 1 base from V and 1 base from J, with 11 bases between. Germline V gene lookup returns CDR1 SGHVS and CDR2 FNYEAQ. This CDR3 spans 15 amino acids. CDR3 region: CASSLDPTLSYEQYF. The CDR3, as DNA: TGTGCCAGCAGCTTAGACCCGACACTATCCTACGAGCAGTACTTC.

The chain has TRBV4-3 and TRBJ1-1; no definite D call. Germline V gene sequence: CDR1 LGHNA, CDR2 YSLEER. The CDR3 runs 15 residues. Trimming took off 1 base at V and 1 base at J, with 10 bases between the two ends. CDR3: CASSQGAGRNTEAFF. The CDR3 bases are TGCGCCAGCAGCCAAGGGGCGGGGAGGAACACTGAAGCTTTCTTT.

This clonotype was seen many times. This sequence joins TRBV20-1 and TRBJ2-2; the match to TRBD2 covers 10 bases. The CDR3 is 17 residues long. V was clipped by 4 bases and J by 4 bases; unmatched bases: 12. The germline gives CDR1 DFQATT, CDR2 SNEGSKA (reference sequence). The CDR3 nucleotides are TGCAGTGCTACAGGGAAAGCGGGGGGGCTGGCCACCGGGGAGCTGTTTTTT. This sequence encodes CSATGKAGGLATGELFF.

The chain links TRBV7-9 to TRBJ2-7; D could derive from TRBD1 or TRBD2 (5 bases each). Germline CDR1 and CDR2: SEHNR and FQNEAQ (reference sequence). Trimming removed 2 bases from V and 3 bases from J, with 14 bases in between. CDR3 length equals 15 residues. The CDR3 region is CASSLRAGRFYEQYF. CDR3 DNA sequence: TGTGCCAGCAGCTTACGGGCAGGGAGATTCTACGAGCAGTACTTC.

This clonotype turned up a few times. V and J are TRBV6-1 and TRBJ2-1, with 9 bases fitting TRBD1. After removal of 6 bases from V and 9 bases from J, the junction contained 3 bases not matched to a gene. The CDR3 length is 12 residues. Germline V CDR1 and CDR2: MNHNS, SASEGT. The CDR3 DNA follows: TGTGCCAGCAGGACAGGGGGGTTTGAGCAGTTCTTC. This translates into CASRTGGFEQFF.

There are a few counts of this clonotype. V gene TRBV5-1 combines with J gene TRBJ1-4; possibly TRBD1 for D (5 bases). There are 15 residues in the CDR3. Germline values: CDR1 SGHRS, CDR2 YFSETQ. V lost 0 bases to trimming and J lost 4 bases, with 10 bases between them. CDR3 nucleotides: TGCGCCAGCAGCTTGGCGACAGTTCATAATGAAAAACTGTTTTTT. Translation: CASSLATVHNEKLFF.

This clonotype was recorded at least ten times. For the CDR3, the DNA is TGTGCCAGCAGCCCGTACAGGGCCACAGATACGCAGTATTTT. It translates to CASSPYRATDTQYF. The chain couples TRBV6-1 to TRBJ2-3, with D tentatively TRBD1 (6 bases). Germline CDR1 and CDR2: MNHNS and SASEGT. The CDR3 consists of 14 residues. Trimming took off 6 bases at V and 2 bases at J, with 12 bases between the two ends.

This clonotype was observed at least ten times. The chain links TRBV5-1 to TRBJ2-3; 9 bases line up with TRBD2. Germline trimming cut 0 bases from V and 6 bases from J; bases unmatched to any gene: 5. Germline V gives CDR1 SGHRS, CDR2 YFSETQ. CDR3 length: 15 amino acids. CDR3 residues: CASSLEGLAGDTQYF. In nucleotides, the CDR3 is TGCGCCAGCAGCTTGGAGGGACTAGCTGGGGATACGCAGTATTTT.

This clonotype occurred a few times. The V gene is TRBV6-2 or TRBV6-3, the J gene TRBJ2-7; 10 bases match TRBD1. The germline CDR1 and CDR2 sequences are MNHEY and SVGEGT. The CDR3 has 15 amino acids. Trimming at V came to 2 bases and at J to 6 bases, leaving 7 bases not matched to a gene. CDR3: CASSYGRTGGREQYF. The CDR3 DNA is TGTGCCAGCAGTTACGGTAGGACAGGGGGTCGCGAGCAGTACTTC.

This clonotype was observed many times. The rearrangement links TRBV5-1 to TRBJ1-1; D not resolved. Germline lookup yields CDR1 SGHRS and CDR2 YFSETQ. The CDR3 has 14 amino acids. V lost 4 bases and J lost 4, with 14 bases in between. Here the CDR3 DNA reads TGCGCCAGCAGCCTCCCTACCCCGGGCACTGAAGCTTTCTTT. This translates into CASSLPTPGTEAFF.